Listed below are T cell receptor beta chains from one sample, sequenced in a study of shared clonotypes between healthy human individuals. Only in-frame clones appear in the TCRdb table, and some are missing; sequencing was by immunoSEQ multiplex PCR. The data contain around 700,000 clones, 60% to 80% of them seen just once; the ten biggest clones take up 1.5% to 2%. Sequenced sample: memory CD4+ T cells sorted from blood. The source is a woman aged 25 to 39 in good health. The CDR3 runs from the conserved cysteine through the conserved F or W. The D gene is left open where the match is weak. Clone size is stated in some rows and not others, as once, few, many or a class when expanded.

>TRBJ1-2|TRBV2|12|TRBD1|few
CASTAGTALYTF
TGTGCCAGCACAGCCGGGACAGCGCTGTACACCTTC
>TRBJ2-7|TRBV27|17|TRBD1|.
CASSFPLDRRLSYEQYF
TGTGCCAGCAGTTTCCCTCTGGACAGGCGGCTCTCCTACGAGCAGTACTTC
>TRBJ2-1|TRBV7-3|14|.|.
CASSLSSSKGEQFF
TGTGCCAGCAGCTTATCTTCAAGTAAGGGTGAGCAGTTCTTC
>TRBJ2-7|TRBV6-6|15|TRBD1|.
CASRPGTGSIYEQYF
TGTGCCAGCAGGCCGGGGACAGGTTCGATCTACGAGCAGTACTTC
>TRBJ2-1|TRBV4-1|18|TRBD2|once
CASSQRGTSGASYNEQFF
TGCGCCAGCAGCCAACGAGGGACTAGCGGGGCATCCTACAATGAGCAGTTCTTC
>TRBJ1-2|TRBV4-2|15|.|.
CASSQEITGGAGYTF
TGTGCCAGCAGCCAAGAGATCACGGGAGGAGCTGGCTACACCTTC
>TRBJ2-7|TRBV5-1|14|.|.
CASSLIAEAYEQYF
TGCGCCAGCAGCTTGATCGCGGAAGCCTACGAGCAGTACTTC
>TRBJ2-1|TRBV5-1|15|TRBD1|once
CASSPDWTGGFEQFF
TGCGCCAGCAGCCCGGACTGGACAGGGGGCTTTGAGCAGTTCTTC
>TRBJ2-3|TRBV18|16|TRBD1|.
CASSPMGQGREDTQYF
TGTGCCAGCTCACCAATGGGACAGGGGCGAGAAGATACGCAGTATTTT
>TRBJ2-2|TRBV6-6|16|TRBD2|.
CASSYSSAGASGELFF
TGTGCCAGCAGTTACTCGAGTGCGGGAGCAAGCGGGGAGCTGTTTTTT
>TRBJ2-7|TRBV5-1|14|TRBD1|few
CASSTPTGTGEQYF
TGCGCCAGCAGCACCCCGACAGGGACGGGAGAGCAGTACTTC
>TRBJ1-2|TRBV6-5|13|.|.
CASSYIGGYGYTF
TGTGCCAGCAGTTACATTGGGGGTTATGGCTACACCTTC
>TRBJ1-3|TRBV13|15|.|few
CASSTRRTSGNTIYF
TGTGCCAGCAGCACACGACGGACCTCTGGAAACACCATATATTTT
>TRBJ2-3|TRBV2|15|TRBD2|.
CASGTSGRAADTQYF
TGTGCCAGCGGGACTAGCGGGAGGGCCGCAGATACGCAGTATTTT
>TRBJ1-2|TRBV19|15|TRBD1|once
CASSTGQGRSYGYTF
TGTGCCAGTAGTACTGGACAGGGCAGGAGTTATGGCTACACCTTC
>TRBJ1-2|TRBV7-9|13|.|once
CASSLGSTFGYTF
TGTGCCAGCAGCTTAGGGTCAACCTTTGGCTACACCTTC
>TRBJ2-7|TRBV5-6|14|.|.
CASSLGGGLSEQYF
TGTGCCAGCAGCTTGGGTGGCGGACTGAGCGAGCAGTACTTC
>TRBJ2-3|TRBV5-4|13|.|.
CASSWTGEDTQYF
TGTGCCAGCAGCTGGACGGGGGAAGATACGCAGTATTTT
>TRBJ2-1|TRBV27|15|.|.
CASSFGGGLYNEQFF
TGTGCCAGCAGTTTTGGGGGAGGCCTATACAATGAGCAGTTCTTC
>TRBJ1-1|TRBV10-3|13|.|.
CAISVVDTSEAFF
TGTGCCATCAGTGTCGTGGACACGTCTGAAGCTTTCTTT
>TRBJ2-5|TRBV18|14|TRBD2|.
CASSHPAGGETQYF
TGTGCCAGCTCCCACCCCGCGGGGGGGGAGACCCAGTACTTC
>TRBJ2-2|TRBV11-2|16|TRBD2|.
CASSPMAGDDGGELFF
TGTGCCAGCAGCCCCATGGCGGGAGACGATGGCGGGGAGCTGTTTTTT
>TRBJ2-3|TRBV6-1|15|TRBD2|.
CASSELGGSTDTQYF
TGTGCCAGCAGTGAGCTGGGAGGGAGCACAGATACGCAGTATTTT
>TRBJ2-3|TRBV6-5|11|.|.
CASSFAYTQYF
TGTGCCAGCAGTTTTGCTTATACGCAGTATTTT
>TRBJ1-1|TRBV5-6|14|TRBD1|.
CASSSRTGTTEAFF
TGTGCCAGCAGCTCCAGGACAGGGACCACTGAAGCTTTCTTT
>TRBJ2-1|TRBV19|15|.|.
CASSNVGQPRNEQFF
TGTGCCAGTAGTAATGTGGGTCAGCCAAGGAATGAGCAGTTCTTC
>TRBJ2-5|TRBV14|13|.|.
CASSPGRVETQYF
TGTGCCAGCAGCCCTGGCAGGGTCGAGACCCAGTACTTC
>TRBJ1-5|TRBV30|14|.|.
CAWSVLRGNQPQHF
TGTGCCTGGAGTGTATTACGGGGGAATCAGCCCCAGCATTTT
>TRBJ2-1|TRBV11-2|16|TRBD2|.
CASRPTSGGRGDEQFF
TGTGCCAGCAGACCAACTAGCGGGGGTCGGGGCGATGAGCAGTTCTTC
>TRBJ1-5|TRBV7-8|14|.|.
CASSPPQGDQPQHF
TGTGCCAGCAGCCCCCCACAGGGTGATCAGCCCCAGCATTTT
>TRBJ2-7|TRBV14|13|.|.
CASSPPDSYEQYF
TGTGCCAGCAGCCCCCCCGACTCCTACGAGCAGTACTTC
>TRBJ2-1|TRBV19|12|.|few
CASRSEGNEQFF
TGTGCCAGTAGATCGGAGGGCAATGAGCAGTTCTTC
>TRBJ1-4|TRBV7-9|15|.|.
CASSLGQESNEKLFF
TGTGCCAGCAGCTTAGGGCAGGAATCTAATGAAAAACTGTTTTTT
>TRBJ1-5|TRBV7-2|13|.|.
CASSLEMEQPQHF
TGTGCCAGCAGCTTAGAGATGGAACAGCCCCAGCATTTT
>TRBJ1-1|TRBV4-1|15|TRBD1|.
CASSQVRDRVTEAFF
TGCGCCAGCAGCCAAGTGAGGGACAGGGTCACTGAAGCTTTCTTT
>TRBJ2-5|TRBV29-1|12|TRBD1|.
CSASGGSETQYF
TGCAGCGCATCAGGGGGTTCTGAGACCCAGTACTTC
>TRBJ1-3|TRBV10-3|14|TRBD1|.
CATRTGSNGNTIYF
TGTGCCACTAGGACAGGGTCAAATGGAAACACCATATATTTT
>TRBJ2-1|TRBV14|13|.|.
CASSRDPRTEQFF
TGTGCCAGCAGCCGCGACCCCCGAACGGAGCAGTTCTTC
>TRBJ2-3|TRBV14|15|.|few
CASSRGLMGPDTQYF
TGTGCCAGCAGCCGGGGACTCATGGGACCAGATACGCAGTATTTT
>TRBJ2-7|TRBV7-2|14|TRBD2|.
CASSFGGSNYEQYF
TGTGCCAGCAGCTTTGGCGGGAGCAACTACGAGCAGTACTTC
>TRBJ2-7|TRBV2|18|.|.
CASSNKRANYLSSYEQYF
TGTGCCAGCAGTAACAAACGGGCCAACTATCTGAGCTCCTACGAGCAGTACTTC